This T cell receptor (beta chain) is drawn from a study of blood T cell repertoires in COVID-19. Study at large: Sources were T cells, B-cell-depleted T cells, or PBMCs; the material itself was cDNA or gDNA.

In the authors' workflow: Researchers report that nucleated cell counts were estimated from reference gene primer amplification. Data came from immunoSEQ multiplex PCR; TCRdb stores just in-frame clones and leaves some out. The DNA gave D and trimming, while V, J and clone size come from that table. Of some 40,000 clones listed, around nine tenths are singletons. CDR3 size: 12 residues. The ends were cut back, 1 base at V and 6 bases at J, with 4 bases in the middle. Germline V gene lookup returns CDR1 MNHNS and CDR2 SASEGT. The rearrangement links TRBV6-1 to TRBJ1-5; D is ambiguous. The TCR was taken from a man aged 45-65 years with COVID-19, enrolled during active disease. Source material: peripheral blood. Written as DNA, the CDR3 is TGTGCCAGCAGTGAAGTTATTCAGCCCCAGCATTTT. It is translated as CASSEVIQPQHF.